The clone carrying this T cell receptor beta chain occurred many times. Its matching antigen is unknown. A read error is possible here, since a much larger clone lies one base away. Each TCR transcript was tagged with a 10-nucleotide random UMI during 5'RACE. Every sequencing run drew on 15-18 subjects and yielded over 200 million TCR-beta sequences. TCRdb fed the 5' RACE reads into MiXCR, producing one record per CDR3 protein. The profile shows tens of thousands of distinct CDR3 sequences, roughly 3.2% of them singletons. There are 14 residues in the CDR3. CDR1 and CDR2 from the germline V gene are SGHDT and YYEEEE. V lost 2 bases to trimming and J lost 3 bases, with 12 bases between them. This sample stems from a study of neurological immune-mediated disorders. Study-wide results and limits: Because no CDR3 amino acid sequences were shared across subjects by expanded clones, private repertoires were suggested in all groups.

This rearrangement joins TRBV5-6 to TRBJ2-7; D call uncertain. Sequenced: PBMCs. This clonotype originated in a man in his forties or fifties with multiple sclerosis. In DNA, the CDR3 is TGTGCCAGCAGCTTAGGAAAGGCCCTCTACGAGCAGTACTTC. Amino acid sequence: CASSLGKALYEQYF. Using reference TRBV5-6 and TRBJ2-7 for the parts outside the CDR3, the full variable domain is DAGVTQSPTHLIKTRGQQVTLRCSPKSGHDTVSWYQQALGQGPQFIFQYYEEEERQRGNFPDRFSGHQFPNYSSELNVNALLLGDSALYLCASSLGKALYEQYFGPGTRLTVT.